This T cell receptor (beta chain) was obtained from a study of T-cell reconstitution after alpha-beta-depleted transplantation in children. Study-wide points: Recipient T cells and thymic progenitors that survived were the source of the high TCRbeta diversity seen at day 60 in some patients. By one year post-transplant, T-cell counts and diversity largely arose from T cells that were newly produced. Expanded clones from the graft, numbering several hundred, reportedly supplied alpha-beta T cells about two months after transplant.

Notes on this clonotype: Its antigen is undetermined.

This CDR3 spans 15 amino acids. V was shortened by 4 bases and J by 4 bases, with 17 bases between the two germline ends. CDR1 is SGHRS and CDR2 is YFSETQ in the germline V gene. Unique molecular identifiers were incorporated into the prepared TCRbeta library. TCRdb passed the PCR reads through MiXCR, listing each CDR3 protein once. The sample lists fewer than 150,000 distinct CDR3 sequences; roughly 23% were seen once. Sequencing used PBMCs, mostly from graft donor cells, obtained 180 days after TCRalphabeta/CD19-depleted stem cell transplant. V is TRBV5-1 and J is TRBJ1-1; D gene uncertain. The sequence came from a male patient under 10 years old who had a stem cell transplant for chronic granulomatous disease, so the T cells may come from the graft donor. CDR3 sequence: CASSIGTGWGTEAFF. As DNA, the CDR3 is TGCGCCAGCAGCATCGGTACCGGGTGGGGCACTGAAGCTTTCTTT.